Included here is one T cell receptor (beta chain) sequence, with context. This specimen belongs to a study of cytotoxic CD8 clonotypes in ibrutinib-treated CLL. The V gene's germline CDR1 is MNHEY and CDR2 SVGAGI. The V segment lost 6 bases and the J segment 3 bases; nucleotides outside the gene matches: 4. The CDR3 is made up of 13 amino acids. Repertoires were generated with immunoSEQ multiplex PCR, while TCRdb's copy carries only in-frame clones and drops some. This table holds some 200,000 clones, 60% to 80% found once. The source of this sequence is a human donor with chronic lymphocytic leukemia. The chain links TRBV6-5 to TRBJ1-2; TRBD1 agrees at 7 bases. Sequenced here: PBMCs, sampled after 12 months of ibrutinib treatment. The CDR3 DNA reads TGTGCCAGCAGGACAGGGATCTACTATGGCTACACCTTC. This gives the protein CASRTGIYYGYTF.